This entry lists 24 T cell receptor beta chains sequenced from one sample in a study of cytomegalovirus exposure and HLA in healthy donors. In the PCR, 60 Vbeta and 13 Jbeta primers were used. Generated by immunoSEQ multiplex PCR, the TCRdb table keeps only in-frame clones and is missing some. In the table there are under 150,000 clones, roughly 62% of which are singletons. Material: PBMCs. The receptors were sampled from a man aged 25-45 years in good health and CMV-seropositive.

The genes are TRBV5-1 and TRBJ2-7; 7 positions match TRBD2. Germline CDR1 reads SGHRS; CDR2 reads YFSETQ. J was trimmed by 2 bases and V by 3 bases; bases with no gene match: 8. The CDR3 covers 15 residues. The CDR3 loop reads CASSYLSGGTYEQYF. CDR3 DNA: TGCGCCAGCAGCTATTTGTCGGGGGGTACCTACGAGCAGTACTTC.

In its sample, this clone was seen once. The CDR3 DNA reads TGTGCCAGCAGTGCCGGGCTAGCGGACTACAATGAGCAGTTCTTC. As protein: CASSAGLADYNEQFF. The V gene is TRBV6-4, the J gene TRBJ2-1, with 7 positions matching TRBD2. This CDR3 has 15 amino acids. V lost 4 bases, J lost 3 bases, and 6 bases stayed unmatched. The germline V gene has CDR1 MRHNA and CDR2 SNTAGT.

This clone is a singleton in its sample. The chain recombines TRBV12-5 with TRBJ2-2; D might be TRBD2 (6 bases). The CDR3 length is 14 residues. Germline V gene lookup returns CDR1 LGHNT and CDR2 FRNRAP. The V gene lost 3 bases and the J gene lost 2 bases, with 7 bases spanning the gap. The CDR3 protein is CASGLLANTGELFF. As DNA, the CDR3 is TGTGCTAGTGGTTTACTAGCCAACACCGGGGAGCTGTTTTTT. Complete variable domain (other parts from reference TRBV12-5 and TRBJ2-2): DARVTQTPRHKVTEMGQEVTMRCQPILGHNTVFWYRQTMMQGLELLAYFRNRAPLDDSGMPKDRFSAEMPDATLATLKIQPSEPRDSAVYFCASGLLANTGELFFGEGSRLTVL.

This clone was seen only once. The CDR3 region is CASSQGQGAGEQYF. As DNA, the CDR3 is TGCGCCAGCAGCCAAGGACAGGGGGCGGGGGAGCAGTACTTC. V gene TRBV5-1 combines with J gene TRBJ2-7, with 11 bases that match TRBD1. This CDR3 region has 14 residues. V shed 4 bases and J 7 bases; nucleotides not matched to a gene: 7. The germline V gene encodes CDR1 SGHRS and CDR2 YFSETQ.

This clone has only one observation. This chain links TRBV6-6 with TRBJ1-3; D is possibly TRBD1 (5 bases). From germline, CDR1 is MNHNY and CDR2 SVGAGI (reference sequence). V was pared by 8 bases and J by 1 base, with 9 bases between. The CDR3 extends over 13 amino acids. The CDR3 sequence is CASWRGSGNTIYF. The CDR3 DNA is TGTGCCAGCTGGAGGGGTTCTGGAAACACCATATATTTT.

This clone was counted between two and nine times. This chain connects TRBV19 to TRBJ2-1; TRBD2 matches at 7 bases. CDR1 and CDR2 from the germline V gene are LNHDA and SQIVND (reference sequence). The V and J ends lost 4 bases and 10 bases, in that order; junction bases with no gene match: 13. The CDR3 totals 15 residues. For the CDR3, the DNA is TGTGCCAGTAGTACCCCTTTACTAGCGTCCCGAGAGCAGTTCTTC. Translating it yields CASSTPLLASREQFF.

The chain combines TRBV7-3 with TRBJ2-3, with D possibly matching TRBD1 (5 bases). Trimming took off 1 base at V and 4 bases at J, with 9 bases between the two ends. The CDR3 spans 14 residues. The V gene's germline CDR1 is SGHTA and CDR2 FQGTGA. Here the CDR3 DNA reads TGTGCCAGCAGCTTAAGCGGCAGGGCAGATACGCAGTATTTT. Protein: CASSLSGRADTQYF.

The chain links TRBV7-8 to TRBJ2-3, with 8 bases matching TRBD2. Germline values: CDR1 SGHVS, CDR2 FQNEAQ. The CDR3 contains 15 residues. Trimming removed 5 bases from V and 2 bases from J; junction bases left unmatched: 6. The CDR3 nucleotides are TGTGCCAGCAGCGGATGGACTAGCTTCACAGATACGCAGTATTTT. It translates to CASSGWTSFTDTQYF.

The chain recombines TRBV30 with TRBJ2-7; 7 bases map to TRBD1. CDR1 and CDR2 (germline): GTSNPN, SVGIG (reference sequence). Losses at the gene ends were 0 bases for V and 6 bases for J; bases not matched to a gene: 14. The CDR3 runs to 16 residues. The CDR3 reads CAWSVKLRTGPGEQYF. DNA of the CDR3: TGTGCCTGGAGTGTAAAGCTTAGGACAGGACCCGGCGAGCAGTACTTC.

The sample holds a few counts of this clone. This sequence joins TRBV4-2 and TRBJ1-1, with 9 bases aligning to TRBD1. The CDR3 length is 12 residues. V was clipped by 6 bases and J by 10 bases; unmatched bases: 6. Germline lookup yields CDR1 LGHNA and CDR2 YNFKEQ. The CDR3 DNA reads TGTGCCAGCAGACCAGGGACAGGGAGAGCTTTCTTT. Amino acids: CASRPGTGRAFF.

The gene calls are TRBV21-1 and TRBJ1-5; the table's D call, TRBD1, has no DNA check behind it. TRBV21-1 is reported as a pseudogene. The CDR3 consists of 14 residues. Here the CDR3 DNA reads TGTGCCAGCAGCATAACAGGGAGTGATCAGCCCCAGCATTTT. It codes for CASSITGSDQPQHF.

The chain is built from TRBV11-2 and TRBJ1-4, with a weak D call TRBD1 (6 bases). The CDR3 is made up of 18 amino acids. Per germline, CDR1 SGHAT and CDR2 FQNNGV. V lost 1 base and J 7 bases, leaving 22 bases between the germline ends. Here the CDR3 reads CASSLAPARGLVAEKLFF. The CDR3 DNA is TGTGCCAGCAGCTTAGCTCCGGCCAGGGGCTTAGTGGCTGAAAAACTGTTTTTT.

The V gene is TRBV7-8, the J gene TRBJ2-1; 9 bases line up with TRBD2. V lost 1 base, J lost 13 bases, and 5 bases stayed unmatched. CDR3 length: 13 amino acids. Germline assignment: CDR1 SGHVS and CDR2 FQNEAQ. CDR3 nucleotide sequence: TGTGCCAGCAGCTTAGAACAGGGACTAGCCCAGTTCTTC. Translating gives CASSLEQGLAQFF.

V gene TRBV4-1 combines with J gene TRBJ1-1; 8 nucleotides line up with TRBD1. Germline lookup yields CDR1 MGHRA and CDR2 YSYEKL. Trimming cost V 4 bases and J 0 bases; bases outside gene matches: 4. CDR3 size: 15 residues. This CDR3 is CASSPPTGVNTEAFF. The CDR3 bases are TGCGCCAGCAGCCCGCCGACAGGGGTGAACACTGAAGCTTTCTTT.

J is TRBJ1-2 and V is TRBV5-1, with 9 bases lining up with TRBD1. CDR3 size: 13 residues. CDR1 and CDR2 from the germline V gene are SGHRS and YFSETQ. The ends lost 5 bases at V and 6 bases at J; junction bases unmatched: 5. This CDR3 is CASRPQGADGYTF. The DNA of the CDR3 is TGCGCCAGCAGACCACAGGGGGCGGATGGCTACACCTTC.

The chain recombines TRBV7-9 with TRBJ2-6; TRBD1 matches 10 bases. CDR3 size: 17 residues. The trim removed 5 bases at V and 1 base at J, leaving 5 bases unmatched. Per the germline V gene, CDR1 is SEHNR and CDR2 is FQNEAQ (reference sequence). In DNA, the CDR3 is TGTGCCAGCAGCCCGACAGGGGGCCCTTCTGGGGCCAACGTCCTGACTTTC. Residues: CASSPTGGPSGANVLTF.

The rearrangement uses TRBV4-3 and TRBJ2-7; 9 bases are a match to TRBD1. Germline V CDR1 and CDR2: LGHNA, YSLEER. CDR3 length: 16 residues. V was clipped by 1 base and J by 3 bases; unmatched bases: 7. The CDR3 nucleotides read TGCGCCAGCAGCCAAGCGGTCGGGACAGGGTACTACGAGCAGTACTTC. Protein sequence: CASSQAVGTGYYEQYF.

V gene TRBV29-1 combines with J gene TRBJ2-3; D perhaps matches TRBD1 (6 bases). Trimming took 3 bases from V and 0 from J, leaving 7 bases between them. CDR1 and CDR2 from the germline V gene are SQVTM and ANQGSEA. The CDR3 has 13 residues. In DNA, the CDR3 is TGCAGCGTTGATCAGGGGAGCACAGATACGCAGTATTTT. Translating gives CSVDQGSTDTQYF.

The chain joins TRBV28 to TRBJ1-1; D not certain. The germline V gene has CDR1 MDHEN and CDR2 SYDVKM. The CDR3 runs 13 residues. V was shortened by 7 bases and J by 1 base, with 10 bases between the two germline ends. CDR3 coding DNA: TGTGCCAGCACCTTAATAGAGAACACTGAAGCTTTCTTT. As protein: CASTLIENTEAFF.

This clone was picked up a small number of times. This chain links TRBV4-1 with TRBJ2-3; maybe TRBD2 (5 bases). Trimming stripped 0 bases from V and 2 bases from J, with 24 bases between. The V gene's germline CDR1 is MGHRA and CDR2 YSYEKL. The CDR3 runs 20 residues. In DNA, the CDR3 is TGCGCCAGCAGCCAAGATAGGAGTGGGAGTGGTGCCAGACCCACAGATACGCAGTATTTT. Amino acids: CASSQDRSGSGARPTDTQYF.

This clone occurred a few times. The rearrangement joins TRBV11-2 to TRBJ1-1; possible D gene TRBD1, 6 bases. The germline V and J ends were trimmed by 1 base and 3 bases, with 15 bases remaining between them. The CDR3 contains 16 residues. Germline V gene lookup returns CDR1 SGHAT and CDR2 FQNNGV. The CDR3 DNA reads as TGTGCCAGCAGCTTAGGTTACAGGGATGGGTACACTGAAGCTTTCTTT. Its translation: CASSLGYRDGYTEAFF.

The rearrangement uses TRBV7-6 and TRBJ2-7; D is uncertain. The CDR3 length is 13 residues. Trimming removed 1 base from V and 7 bases from J, with 11 bases in between. Germline-derived CDR1 and CDR2 are SGHVS and FNYEAQ. Written as DNA, the CDR3 is TGTGCCAGCAGCTTAGATTACCCCGGGGAGCAGTACTTC. This translates into CASSLDYPGEQYF.

The rearrangement links TRBV10-2 to TRBJ2-1; 7 bases are a match to TRBD2. The CDR3 is 15 residues long. V lost 6 bases, J lost 0 bases, and 5 bases stayed unmatched. Germline-derived CDR1 and CDR2 are WSHSY and SAAADI. The CDR3 nucleotides are TGCGCCAGCAGATCTAGCGGCGGCTCCTACAATGAGCAGTTCTTC. Amino acids: CASRSSGGSYNEQFF.

This chain uses TRBV28 with TRBJ2-7; D might be TRBD1 (5 bases). V was cut by 5 bases and J by 1 base, with 15 bases left in between. Per the germline V gene, CDR1 is MDHEN and CDR2 is SYDVKM. This CDR3 contains 15 residues. The CDR3 sequence: CASSIPGQGSYEQYF. The CDR3 coding sequence is TGTGCCAGCAGTATCCCGGGTCAGGGTTCCTACGAGCAGTACTTC.